The TCR beta chain under discussion was sequenced for a study of blood T cell repertoires in COVID-19. For the study at large: Acute and convalescent COVID-19 samples came from the United States, Italy and Spain. Nucleic acid was either cDNA or gDNA, and it came from T cells, B-cell-depleted T cells, or PBMCs.

How the authors handled the data: Reference gene primer amplification gave nucleated cell count estimates. Clones were read by immunoSEQ multiplex PCR, and TCRdb kept only the in-frame ones, dropping some. V, J and clone size reflect that table, while D and trimming were determined from the DNA. This table holds around 250,000 clones, 70% to 90% found once. The V segment lost 7 bases and the J segment 7 bases; nucleotides outside the gene matches: 3. CDR3 size: 12 residues. The germline V gene encodes CDR1 LNHDA and CDR2 SQIVND (reference sequence). The clonotype was recovered from a human donor in a cohort sampled during active COVID-19. This rearrangement joins TRBV19 to TRBJ2-5, with TRBD2 matching over 10 bases. The specimen sequenced was peripheral blood. The CDR3, as DNA: TGTGCCAGTATGCAGCGGGGGGGGACCCAGTACTTC. Amino acids: CASMQRGGTQYF.